These 29 T cell receptor beta chains share one sample of origin, sequenced in a study of T-cell memory formation after mild COVID-19. TCRdb reprocessed the 5' RACE reads with MiXCR, giving one entry per CDR3 protein. Of 310,000 or so distinct CDR3 sequences listed, roughly 15% were seen once; the top ten hold 22%. Material: PBMCs or a T cell subset sorted from them (not recorded which). These receptors were obtained from a man in his late teens or twenties who had mild COVID-19 (a few samples of this study predate the infection). Cell type and time point are not known.

Only a few counts were recorded for this clonotype. The CDR3 here is CASSPAMGYSEQFF. CDR3 DNA sequence: TGCGCCAGCAGTCCAGCTATGGGTTACTCTGAGCAGTTCTTC. The V call is TRBV5-1, the J call TRBJ2-1, with unresolved D. This CDR3 contains 14 residues. Germline V gene sequence: CDR1 SGHRS, CDR2 YFSETQ. V shed 5 bases and J shed 9 bases, with 18 bases lying between them.

This clonotype was seen only a few times. V and J are TRBV20-1 and TRBJ1-6; no firm D call. V was trimmed by 5 bases and J by 6 bases, leaving 14 bases between them. The germline V gene encodes CDR1 DFQATT and CDR2 SNEGSKA (reference sequence). CDR3 size: 14 residues. CDR3 residues: CSAALGEPNSPLHF. The DNA of the CDR3 is TGCAGTGCTGCGCTGGGAGAACCTAATTCACCCCTCCACTTT.

This clonotype was found a few times. The J gene is TRBJ1-3, the V gene TRBV7-6, with D unresolved. This CDR3 spans 14 amino acids. V was cut by 5 bases and J by 1 base, with 9 bases left in between. Germline-derived CDR1 and CDR2 are SGHVS and FNYEAQ. CDR3 protein: CASSPQESGNTIYF. The CDR3 DNA follows: TGTGCCAGCAGCCCCCAGGAGTCTGGAAACACCATATATTTT. Combining the CDR3 with reference TRBV7-6 and TRBJ1-3 gives the whole variable domain GAGVSQSPRYKVTKRGQDVALRCDPISGHVSLYWYRQALGQGPEFLTYFNYEAQQDKSGLPNDRFSAERPEGSISTLTIQRTEQRDSAMYRCASSPQESGNTIYFGEGSWLTVV.

This clonotype was detected a few times. V gene TRBV11-2 combines with J gene TRBJ2-1; D may be TRBD2 (7 bases). This CDR3 is 15 amino acids long. Germline lookup yields CDR1 SGHAT and CDR2 FQNNGV. The ends were cut back, 6 bases at V and 6 bases at J, with 18 bases in the middle. The CDR3 coding sequence is TGTGCCAGCAGTGGACTAGGGGGGTTCGTCAATGAGCAGTTCTTC. Amino acid sequence: CASSGLGGFVNEQFF.

The chain carries TRBV28 and TRBJ1-1, with 8 bases fitting TRBD1. Germline loops: CDR1 MDHEN, CDR2 SYDVKM. The CDR3 contains 14 residues. With 4 bases clipped from V and 4 bases from J, the junction kept 5 bases outside the gene matches. CDR3 sequence: CASSSPDRATEAFF. As DNA, the CDR3 is TGTGCCAGCAGTTCTCCGGACAGGGCCACTGAAGCTTTCTTT.

The chain joins TRBV7-9 to TRBJ1-2; D is ambiguous. Trimming pared 4 bases from V and 6 bases from J, leaving 21 bases between. The germline CDR1 and CDR2 sequences are SEHNR and FQNEAQ (reference sequence). The CDR3 extends over 16 amino acids. In DNA, the CDR3 is TGTGCCAGCAGCTCATTCTCTAGGGCATGGGCTGATGGCTACACCTTC. Protein: CASSSFSRAWADGYTF.

This clonotype was detected a few times. The chain recombines TRBV5-1 with TRBJ2-3; D unresolved. The CDR3 spans 14 residues. Trimming pared 0 bases from V and 4 bases from J, leaving 9 bases between. Germline-derived CDR1 and CDR2 are SGHRS and YFSETQ. In nucleotides, the CDR3 is TGCGCCAGCAGCTTGGGGCCGCCCCCAGATACGCAGTATTTT. Its protein is CASSLGPPPDTQYF.

This clonotype was seen only a few times. The rearrangement links TRBV24-1 to TRBJ1-3; no firm D call. In germline, CDR1 is KGHDR, CDR2 SFDVKD. Trimming removed 5 bases at V and 0 bases at J, with 4 bases between. This CDR3 is built from 13 residues. The CDR3 is CATSAGSGNTIYF. In DNA, the CDR3 is TGTGCCACCAGTGCTGGCTCTGGAAACACCATATATTTT.

This clonotype has a count of ten or more. The chain has TRBV4-1 and TRBJ1-5; no clear D gene. This CDR3 spans 15 amino acids. CDR1 is MGHRA and CDR2 is YSYEKL in the germline V gene. Trimming took 4 bases from V and 0 from J, leaving 10 bases between them. The CDR3 region has the DNA TGCGCCAGCAGCCCCCGACACGTTAGCAATCAGCCCCAGCATTTT. This sequence encodes CASSPRHVSNQPQHF.

As concerns this clonotype: Mismatch with germline at one junction end may stem from a read error. V gene TRBV7-3 combines with J gene TRBJ1-1, with TRBD1 as a possible D gene (6 bases). This CDR3 spans 15 amino acids. Germline V gene data show CDR1 as SGHTA and CDR2 as FQGTGA. CDR3 nucleotides: TGTGCCAGCAGGTTAACCGGGACATTGAACACTGAAGCTTTCTTT. Translation: CASRLTGTLNTEAFF.

The chain links TRBV5-1 to TRBJ2-1, with TRBD2 matching over 7 bases. This CDR3 contains 17 residues. CDR1 is SGHRS and CDR2 is YFSETQ in the germline V gene. With V trimmed by 4 bases and J by 0 bases, 10 bases remained unmatched. The CDR3 nucleotides read TGCGCCAGCAGCCCCCCGGTCCTAGCGGTCTCCTACAATGAGCAGTTCTTC. Translated, it gives CASSPPVLAVSYNEQFF.

This clonotype was observed at least ten times. CDR3 sequence (DNA): TGCGCCAGCAGCCAAGAATCGTCTACCCAAGAGACCCAGTACTTC. This codes for CASSQESSTQETQYF. The chain joins TRBV4-3 to TRBJ2-5; unclear D gene. This CDR3 contains 15 residues. The V gene's germline CDR1 is LGHNA and CDR2 YSLEER. The V gene lost 0 bases and the J gene lost 1 base, with 9 bases spanning the gap.

The table lists this clonotype with a few counts. The rearrangement links TRBV4-1 to TRBJ2-2, with 10 bases aligning to TRBD1. Germline V CDR1 and CDR2: MGHRA, YSYEKL. The CDR3 is made up of 16 amino acids. Trimming removed 4 bases from V and 3 bases from J; junction bases left unmatched: 5. The CDR3 reads CASSPQGQGDTGELFF. CDR3 coding DNA: TGCGCCAGCAGCCCCCAAGGACAGGGGGACACCGGGGAGCTGTTTTTT.

This clonotype was seen more than once but under ten times. The V and J genes are TRBV27 and TRBJ2-3; D gene ambiguous. Trimming removed 5 bases from V and 4 bases from J, with 13 bases in between. CDR3 length: 14 residues. Germline-derived CDR1 and CDR2 are MNHEY and SMNVEV (reference sequence). The CDR3 DNA reads as TGTGCCAGCAGTCCCAAACCAGGTCCAGATACGCAGTATTTT. It specifies CASSPKPGPDTQYF.

This clonotype was detected a few times. The chain is built from TRBV20-1 and TRBJ2-5; 8 bases are shared with TRBD2. CDR3 length: 13 residues. CDR1 is DFQATT, CDR2 SNEGSKA, per germline (reference sequence). V shed 3 bases, J shed 7 bases, and the junction held 7 bases outside the gene matches. The CDR3 spells CSASGGAGGTQYF. DNA for the CDR3: TGCAGTGCTAGCGGGGGGGCCGGCGGGACCCAGTACTTC.

This clonotype was recorded a few times. The chain employs TRBV30 and TRBJ2-7; D is undetermined. The germline V gene has CDR1 GTSNPN and CDR2 SVGIG (reference sequence). The V end was cut by 4 bases, the J end by 3 bases, with 10 bases between. This CDR3 is built from 12 residues. In DNA, the CDR3 is TGTGCCTGGAAAAGGAATAACTACGAGCAGTACTTC. Residues: CAWKRNNYEQYF. Supplemented by reference TRBV30 and TRBJ2-7, the full variable domain reads SQTIHQWPATLVQPVGSPLSLECTVEGTSNPNLYWYRQAAGRGLQLLFYSVGIGQISSEVPQNLSASRPQDRQFILSSKKLLLSDSGFYLCAWKRNNYEQYFGPGTRLTVT.

The table lists this clonotype with many counts. The chain has TRBV6-5 and TRBJ1-1; 9 bases fit TRBD1. The CDR3 extends over 15 amino acids. The V gene end was trimmed by 4 bases and the J gene end by 4 bases; junction bases not matched to a gene: 7. Germline V gene lookup returns CDR1 MNHEY and CDR2 SVGAGI. In nucleotides, the CDR3 is TGTGCCAGCAGTTTCGACAGGGGGAGTGCCACTGAAGCTTTCTTT. Encoded protein: CASSFDRGSATEAFF.

The sample holds many counts of this clonotype. This rearrangement joins TRBV5-1 to TRBJ2-5, with D perhaps matching TRBD1 or TRBD2 (5 bases each). V lost 1 base, J lost 2 bases, and 9 bases lay in between. Germline CDR1 is SGHRS and CDR2 is YFSETQ. The CDR3 has 14 residues. This CDR3 reads CASSLYGGQETQYF. CDR3 sequence (DNA): TGCGCCAGCAGCTTGTATGGGGGTCAAGAGACCCAGTACTTC.

This clonotype showed up just a few times. The chain couples TRBV11-2 to TRBJ2-7; no clear D. This CDR3 region has 13 residues. Germline V gene data show CDR1 as SGHAT and CDR2 as FQNNGV. The V and J ends lost 0 bases and 3 bases respectively, with 6 bases between them. CDR3 nucleotide sequence: TGTGCCAGCAGCTTAGATCAGGTCTACGAGCAGTACGTC. It specifies CASSLDQVYEQYV.

In this sample, this clonotype turned up a few times. The gene calls are TRBV29-1 and TRBJ2-7; D may match TRBD1 or TRBD2 (5 bases each). This CDR3 comprises 17 residues. Between the trimmed V and J ends, which lost 4 bases and 0 bases, there was a span of 22 bases. Germline lookup yields CDR1 SQVTM and CDR2 ANQGSEA. The DNA for the CDR3 is TGCAGCGTTGTATTGTGGGACCGCAAACGGAGCTCCTACGAGCAGTACGTC. This translates into CSVVLWDRKRSSYEQYV.

This clonotype was observed a few times. This sequence joins TRBV12-3 or TRBV12-4 and TRBJ1-6; the match to TRBD1 covers 7 bases. This CDR3 comprises 15 residues. V dropped 7 bases and J dropped 7; count of bases not matched to a gene: 10. CDR3 region: CASTQDRILNSPLHF. The CDR3 DNA reads TGTGCCAGCACCCAGGACAGGATACTAAATTCACCCCTCCACTTT.

The rearrangement uses TRBV11-2 and TRBJ2-5, with 11 bases fitting TRBD2. Losses at the gene ends were 2 bases for V and 0 bases for J; bases not matched to a gene: 5. Germline values: CDR1 SGHAT, CDR2 FQNNGV. This CDR3 has 17 residues. The CDR3 region is CASSLIVAGGYQETQYF. The DNA for the CDR3 is TGTGCCAGCAGCTTAATAGTAGCGGGGGGGTACCAAGAGACCCAGTACTTC.

The rearrangement uses TRBV18 and TRBJ1-5, with D possibly TRBD1 on 6 matching bases. CDR3 length: 16 amino acids. V shed 2 bases and J shed 7 bases, with 18 bases lying between them. Germline loops: CDR1 KGHSH, CDR2 LQKENI. CDR3 nucleotide sequence: TGTGCCAGCTCACCATTCGACGGGACGGGGGGCCAGCCCCAGCATTTT. Translation: CASSPFDGTGGQPQHF. The full variable domain, completed using reference TRBV18 and TRBJ1-5, is NAGVMQNPRHLVRRRGQEARLRCSPMKGHSHVYWYRQLPEEGLKFMVYLQKENIIDESGMPKERFSAEFPKEGPSILRIQQVVRGDSAAYFCASSPFDGTGGQPQHFGDGTRLSIL.

The sample holds a few counts of this clonotype. V usage is TRBV5-1 and J usage is TRBJ2-3; no definite D call. V was clipped by 0 bases and J by 0 bases, with 11 bases between them. The germline V gene has CDR1 SGHRS and CDR2 YFSETQ. The CDR3 length is 16 residues. CDR3 nucleotide sequence: TGCGCCAGCAGCTTGGAGACGCGGTCTAGCACAGATACGCAGTATTTT. Residues: CASSLETRSSTDTQYF.

In its sample, this clonotype was seen many times. The rearrangement joins TRBV27 to TRBJ1-1; possibly TRBD1 for D (6 bases). The ends were cut back, 4 bases at V and 5 bases at J, with 20 bases in the middle. CDR1 and CDR2 (germline): MNHEY, SMNVEV (reference sequence). The CDR3 runs to 16 residues. The CDR3 DNA follows: TGTGCCAGCAGTTCCTCACCCGACGTAGGGGGGACTGAAGCTTTCTTT. Its translation is CASSSSPDVGGTEAFF.

This clonotype was seen more than once but under ten times. V and J are TRBV7-9 and TRBJ2-3; D remains unclear. The V end lost 3 bases, the J end lost 6 bases, and 7 bases lay between the germline ends. The CDR3 runs 12 residues. Germline V gene lookup returns CDR1 SEHNR and CDR2 FQNEAQ (reference sequence). CDR3 in DNA: TGTGCCAGCAGCTTTGGTAGGGATACGCAGTATTTT. This gives the protein CASSFGRDTQYF.

The rearrangement joins TRBV2 to TRBJ1-2; no firm D call. The V and J ends lost 2 bases and 4 bases respectively, with 14 bases between them. There are 15 residues in the CDR3. Germline lookup yields CDR1 SNHLY and CDR2 FYNNEI. The CDR3 nucleotides read TGTGCCAGCAGTGAAAATGGGTGGCAAAGCTATGGCTACACCTTC. Translation: CASSENGWQSYGYTF.

This clonotype was recorded many times. The chain combines TRBV15 with TRBJ2-2; a possible D gene is TRBD2 (5 bases). Trimming stripped 1 base from V and 4 bases from J, with 7 bases between. CDR1 and CDR2 (germline): LNHNV, YYDKDF (reference sequence). The CDR3 is made up of 14 amino acids. The CDR3 DNA sequence: TGTGCCACCAGCAGAGGTCGGGGCACCGGGGAGCTGTTTTTT. Amino acids: CATSRGRGTGELFF.

The chain combines TRBV4-3 with TRBJ2-3; D uncertain. Germline CDR1 and CDR2: LGHNA and YSLEER. CDR3 length equals 16 residues. V lost 0 bases and J lost 3, with 13 bases in between. The CDR3 is CASSQDPRWGTDTQYF. The CDR3 DNA reads as TGCGCCAGCAGCCAAGATCCCCGGTGGGGTACAGATACGCAGTATTTT.